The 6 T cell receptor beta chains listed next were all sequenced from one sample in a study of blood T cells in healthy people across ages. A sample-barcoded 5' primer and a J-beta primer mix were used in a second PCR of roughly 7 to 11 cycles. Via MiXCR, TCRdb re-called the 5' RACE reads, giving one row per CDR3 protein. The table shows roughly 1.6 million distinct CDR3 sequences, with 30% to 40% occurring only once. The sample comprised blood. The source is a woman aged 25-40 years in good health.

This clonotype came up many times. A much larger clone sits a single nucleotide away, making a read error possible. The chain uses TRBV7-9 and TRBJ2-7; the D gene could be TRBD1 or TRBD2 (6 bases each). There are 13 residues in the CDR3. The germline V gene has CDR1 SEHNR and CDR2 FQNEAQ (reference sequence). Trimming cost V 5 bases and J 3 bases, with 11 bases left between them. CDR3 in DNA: TGTGCCAGCAGCCCCGAGGGGGGCTACGAGCAGTACTTC. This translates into CASSPEGGYEQYF. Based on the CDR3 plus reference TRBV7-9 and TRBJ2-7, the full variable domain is DTGVSQNPRHKITKRGQNVTFRCDPISEHNRLYWYRQTLGQGPEFLTYFQNEAQLEKSRLLSDRFSAERPKGSFSTLEIQRTEQGDSAMYLCASSPEGGYEQYFGPGTRLTVT.

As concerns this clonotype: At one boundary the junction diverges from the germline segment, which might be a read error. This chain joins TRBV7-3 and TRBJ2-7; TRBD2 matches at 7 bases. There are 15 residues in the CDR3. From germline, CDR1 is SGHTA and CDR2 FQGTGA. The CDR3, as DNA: TGTGCCAGCAGCAAAGGCGGGGAGGGCCCGTACGAACAGTACTTC. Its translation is CASSKGGEGPYEQYF. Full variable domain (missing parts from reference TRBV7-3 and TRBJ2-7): GAGVSQTPSNKVTEKGKYVELRCDPISGHTALYWYRQSLGQGPEFLIYFQGTGAADDSGLPNDRFFAVRPEGSVSTLKIQRTERGDSAVYLCASSKGGEGPYEQYFGPGTRLTVT.

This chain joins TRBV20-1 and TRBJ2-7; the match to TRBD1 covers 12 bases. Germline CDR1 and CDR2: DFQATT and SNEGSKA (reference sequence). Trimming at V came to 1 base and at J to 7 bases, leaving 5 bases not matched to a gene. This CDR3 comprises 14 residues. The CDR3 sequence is CSARGGTGGKEQYF. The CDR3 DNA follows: TGCAGTGCTAGAGGGGGGACAGGGGGCAAGGAGCAGTACTTC.

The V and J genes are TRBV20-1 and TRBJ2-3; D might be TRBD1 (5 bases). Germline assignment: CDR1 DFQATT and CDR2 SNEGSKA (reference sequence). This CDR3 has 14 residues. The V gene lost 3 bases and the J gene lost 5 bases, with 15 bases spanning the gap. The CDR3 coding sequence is TGCAGTGCTAGCCCCGCAGGGCCCGGAGATACGCAGTATTTT. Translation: CSASPAGPGDTQYF.

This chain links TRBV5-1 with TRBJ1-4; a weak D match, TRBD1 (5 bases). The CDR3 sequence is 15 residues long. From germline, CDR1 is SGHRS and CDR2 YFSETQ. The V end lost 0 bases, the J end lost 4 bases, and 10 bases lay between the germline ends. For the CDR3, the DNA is TGCGCCAGCAGCTTGGGGGACGGTCTTAATGAAAAACTGTTTTTT. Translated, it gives CASSLGDGLNEKLFF.

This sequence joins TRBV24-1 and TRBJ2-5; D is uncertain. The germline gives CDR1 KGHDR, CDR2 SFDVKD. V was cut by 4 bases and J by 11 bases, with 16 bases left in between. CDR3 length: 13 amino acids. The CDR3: CATSDSAVGEQYF. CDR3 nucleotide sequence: TGTGCCACCAGTGACTCCGCTGTTGGAGAGCAGTACTTC.